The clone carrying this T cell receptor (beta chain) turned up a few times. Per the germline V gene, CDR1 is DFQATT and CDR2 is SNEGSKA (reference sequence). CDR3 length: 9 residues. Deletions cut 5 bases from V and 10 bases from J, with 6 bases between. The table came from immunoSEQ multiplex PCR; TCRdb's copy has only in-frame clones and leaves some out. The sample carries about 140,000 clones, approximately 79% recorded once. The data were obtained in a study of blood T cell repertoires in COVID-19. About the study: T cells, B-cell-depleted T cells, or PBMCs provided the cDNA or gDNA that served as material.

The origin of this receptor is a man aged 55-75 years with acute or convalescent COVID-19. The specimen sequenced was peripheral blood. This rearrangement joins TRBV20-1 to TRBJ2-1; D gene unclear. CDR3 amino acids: CSAGVEQFF. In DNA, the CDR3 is TGCAGTGCTGGTGTAGAGCAGTTCTTC.